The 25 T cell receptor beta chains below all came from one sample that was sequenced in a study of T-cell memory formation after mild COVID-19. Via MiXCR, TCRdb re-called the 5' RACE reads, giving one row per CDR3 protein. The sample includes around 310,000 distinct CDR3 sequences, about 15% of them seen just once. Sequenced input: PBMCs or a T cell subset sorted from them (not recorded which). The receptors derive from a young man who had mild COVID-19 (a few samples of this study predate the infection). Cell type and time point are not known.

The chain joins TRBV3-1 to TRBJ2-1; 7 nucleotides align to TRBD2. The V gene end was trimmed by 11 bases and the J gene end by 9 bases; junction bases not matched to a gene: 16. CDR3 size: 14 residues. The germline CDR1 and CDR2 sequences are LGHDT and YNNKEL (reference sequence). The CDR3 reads CACGLVGEGAEQFF. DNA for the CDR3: TGTGCCTGTGGGCTGGTCGGGGAGGGCGCTGAGCAGTTCTTC.

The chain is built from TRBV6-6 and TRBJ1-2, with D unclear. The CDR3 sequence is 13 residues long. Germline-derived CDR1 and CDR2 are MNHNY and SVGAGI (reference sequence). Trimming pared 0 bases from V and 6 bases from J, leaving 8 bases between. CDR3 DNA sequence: TGTGCCAGCAGTTACTCGGTGGGAGATGGCTACACCTTC. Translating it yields CASSYSVGDGYTF.

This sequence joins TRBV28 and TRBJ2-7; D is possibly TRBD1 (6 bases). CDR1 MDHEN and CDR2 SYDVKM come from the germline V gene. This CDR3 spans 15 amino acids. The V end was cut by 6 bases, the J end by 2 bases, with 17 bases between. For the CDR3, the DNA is TGTGCCAGCAGCCCAGGACAGAGTCTTACCTACGAGCAGTACGTC. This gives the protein CASSPGQSLTYEQYV.

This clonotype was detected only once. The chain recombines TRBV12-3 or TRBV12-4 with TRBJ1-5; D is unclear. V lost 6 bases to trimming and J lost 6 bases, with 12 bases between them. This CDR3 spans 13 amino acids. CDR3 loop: CASREIGFQPQHF. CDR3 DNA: TGTGCCAGCAGGGAGATTGGGTTTCAGCCCCAGCATTTT.

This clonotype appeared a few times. The CDR3 bases are TGTGCCATCAGTGTTTCACAGGGTTTCTACAATGAGCAGTTCTTC. Its translation: CAISVSQGFYNEQFF. This chain links TRBV10-3 with TRBJ2-1, with D perhaps matching TRBD1 (6 bases). V dropped 4 bases and J dropped 3 bases, with 13 bases sitting between them. Per the germline V gene, CDR1 is ENHRY and CDR2 is SYGVKD. The length of the CDR3 is 15 residues.

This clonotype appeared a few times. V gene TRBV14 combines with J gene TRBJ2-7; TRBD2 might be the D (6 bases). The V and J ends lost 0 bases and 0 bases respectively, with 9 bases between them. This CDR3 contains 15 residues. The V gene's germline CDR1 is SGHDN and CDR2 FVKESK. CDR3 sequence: CASSQDRGSSYEQYF. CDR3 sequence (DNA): TGTGCCAGCAGCCAAGATCGGGGGTCCTCCTACGAGCAGTACTTC.

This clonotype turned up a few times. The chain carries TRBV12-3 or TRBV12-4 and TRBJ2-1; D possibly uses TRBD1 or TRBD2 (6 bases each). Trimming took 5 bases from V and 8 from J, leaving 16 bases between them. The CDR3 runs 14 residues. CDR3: CASSTPGGQDEQFF. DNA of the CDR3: TGTGCCAGCAGTACCCCTGGGGGGCAGGATGAGCAGTTCTTC.

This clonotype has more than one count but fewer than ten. The CDR3 protein is CASRVLNTDTQYF. The CDR3 bases are TGCGCCAGCAGGGTGCTCAACACAGATACGCAGTATTTT. J is TRBJ2-3 and V is TRBV10-2; D is unresolved. The ends were cut back, 6 bases at V and 2 bases at J, with 9 bases in the middle. Germline values: CDR1 WSHSY, CDR2 SAAADI. This CDR3 comprises 13 residues.

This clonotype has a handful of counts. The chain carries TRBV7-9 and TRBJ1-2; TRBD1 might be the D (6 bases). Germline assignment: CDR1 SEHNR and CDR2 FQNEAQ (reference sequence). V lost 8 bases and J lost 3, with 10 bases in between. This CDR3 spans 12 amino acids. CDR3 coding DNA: TGTGCCAGCGCGTCAGGGGACTATGGCTACACCTTC. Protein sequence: CASASGDYGYTF.

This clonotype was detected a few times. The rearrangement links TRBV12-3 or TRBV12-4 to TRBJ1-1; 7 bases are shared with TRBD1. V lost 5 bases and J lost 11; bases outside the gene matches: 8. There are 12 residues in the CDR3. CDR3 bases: TGTGCCAGCAGTGAAACAGGGGTTGAGGCTTTCTTT. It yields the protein CASSETGVEAFF.

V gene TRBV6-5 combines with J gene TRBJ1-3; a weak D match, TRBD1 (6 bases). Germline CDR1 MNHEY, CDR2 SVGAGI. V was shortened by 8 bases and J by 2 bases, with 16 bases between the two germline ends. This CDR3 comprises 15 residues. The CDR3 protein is CASGMRGTPGNTIYF. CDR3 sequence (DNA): TGTGCCAGCGGGATGAGGGGGACTCCTGGAAACACCATATATTTT.

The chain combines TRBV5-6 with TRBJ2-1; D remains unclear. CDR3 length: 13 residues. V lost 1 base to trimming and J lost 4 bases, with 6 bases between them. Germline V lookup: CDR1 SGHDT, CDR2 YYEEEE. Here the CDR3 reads CASSLTEYNEQFF. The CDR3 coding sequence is TGTGCCAGCAGCTTGACAGAATACAATGAGCAGTTCTTC. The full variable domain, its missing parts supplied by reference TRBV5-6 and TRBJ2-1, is DAGVTQSPTHLIKTRGQQVTLRCSPKSGHDTVSWYQQALGQGPQFIFQYYEEEERQRGNFPDRFSGHQFPNYSSELNVNALLLGDSALYLCASSLTEYNEQFFGPGTRLTVL.

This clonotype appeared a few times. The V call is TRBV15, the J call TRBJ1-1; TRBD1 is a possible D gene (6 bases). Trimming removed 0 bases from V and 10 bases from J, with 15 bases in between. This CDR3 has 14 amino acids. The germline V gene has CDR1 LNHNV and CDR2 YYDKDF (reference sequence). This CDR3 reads CATSRDKQGLRAFF. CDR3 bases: TGTGCCACCAGCAGAGATAAACAGGGATTGAGAGCTTTCTTT.

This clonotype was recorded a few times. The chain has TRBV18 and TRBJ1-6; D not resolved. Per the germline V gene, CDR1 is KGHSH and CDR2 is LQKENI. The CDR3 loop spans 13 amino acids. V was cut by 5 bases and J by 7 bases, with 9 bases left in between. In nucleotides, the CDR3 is TGTGCCAGCTCAATGGATAGAAATTCACCCCTCCACTTT. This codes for CASSMDRNSPLHF.

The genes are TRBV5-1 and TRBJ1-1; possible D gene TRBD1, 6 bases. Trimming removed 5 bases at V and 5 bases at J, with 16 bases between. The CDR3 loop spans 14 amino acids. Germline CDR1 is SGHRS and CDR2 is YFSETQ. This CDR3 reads CASRPGAPGTEAFF. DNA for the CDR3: TGCGCCAGCAGGCCGGGGGCGCCAGGAACTGAAGCTTTCTTT.

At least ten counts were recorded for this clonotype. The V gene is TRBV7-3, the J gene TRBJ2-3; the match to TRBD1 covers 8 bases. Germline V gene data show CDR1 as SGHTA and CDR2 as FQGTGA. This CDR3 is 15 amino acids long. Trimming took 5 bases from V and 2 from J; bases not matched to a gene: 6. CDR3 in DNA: TGTGCCAGCAGCCGACAGGGGCGAAACACAGATACGCAGTATTTT. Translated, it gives CASSRQGRNTDTQYF.

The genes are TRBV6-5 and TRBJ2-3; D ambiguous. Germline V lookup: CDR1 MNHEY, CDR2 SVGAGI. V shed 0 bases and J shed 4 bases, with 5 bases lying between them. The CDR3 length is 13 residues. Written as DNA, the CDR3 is TGTGCCAGCAGTTACTCAGTTTCAGATACGCAGTATTTT. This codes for CASSYSVSDTQYF.

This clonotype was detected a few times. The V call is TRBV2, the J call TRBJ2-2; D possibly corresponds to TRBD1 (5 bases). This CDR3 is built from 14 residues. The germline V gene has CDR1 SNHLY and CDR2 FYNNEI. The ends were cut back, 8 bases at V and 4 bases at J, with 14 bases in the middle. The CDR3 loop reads CASLSSGLTGELFF. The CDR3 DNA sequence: TGTGCCAGCTTGAGTTCAGGGCTCACCGGGGAGCTGTTTTTT. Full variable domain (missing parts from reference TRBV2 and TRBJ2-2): EPEVTQTPSHQVTQMGQEVILRCVPISNHLYFYWYRQILGQKVEFLVSFYNNEISEKSEIFDDQFSVERPDGSNFTLKIRSTKLEDSAMYFCASLSSGLTGELFFGEGSRLTVL.

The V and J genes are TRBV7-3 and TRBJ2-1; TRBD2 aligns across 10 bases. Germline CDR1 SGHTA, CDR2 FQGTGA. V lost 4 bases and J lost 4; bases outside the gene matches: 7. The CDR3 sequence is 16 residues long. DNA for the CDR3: TGTGCCAGCAGCTCCGGCGGTAGCGGGGGGTACAATGAGCAGTTCTTC. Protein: CASSSGGSGGYNEQFF. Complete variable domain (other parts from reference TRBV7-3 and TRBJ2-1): GAGVSQTPSNKVTEKGKYVELRCDPISGHTALYWYRQSLGQGPEFLIYFQGTGAADDSGLPNDRFFAVRPEGSVSTLKIQRTERGDSAVYLCASSSGGSGGYNEQFFGPGTRLTVL.

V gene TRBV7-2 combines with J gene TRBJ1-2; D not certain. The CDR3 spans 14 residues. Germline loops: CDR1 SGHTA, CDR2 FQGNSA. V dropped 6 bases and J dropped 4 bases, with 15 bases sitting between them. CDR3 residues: CASRPDGRLYGYTF. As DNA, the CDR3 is TGTGCCAGCAGACCCGACGGTAGACTCTATGGCTACACCTTC. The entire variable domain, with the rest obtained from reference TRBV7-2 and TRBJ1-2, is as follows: GAGVSQSPSNKVTEKGKDVELRCDPISGHTALYWYRQSLGQGLEFLIYFQGNSAPDKSGLPSDRFSAERTGGSVSTLTIQRTQQEDSAVYLCASRPDGRLYGYTFGSGTRLTVV.

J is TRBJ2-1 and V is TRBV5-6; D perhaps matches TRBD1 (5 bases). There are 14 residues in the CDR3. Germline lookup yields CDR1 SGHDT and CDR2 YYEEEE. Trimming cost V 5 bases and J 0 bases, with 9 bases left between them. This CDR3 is CASRSTGSYNEQFF. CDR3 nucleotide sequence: TGTGCCAGCAGGAGTACAGGCTCCTACAATGAGCAGTTCTTC.

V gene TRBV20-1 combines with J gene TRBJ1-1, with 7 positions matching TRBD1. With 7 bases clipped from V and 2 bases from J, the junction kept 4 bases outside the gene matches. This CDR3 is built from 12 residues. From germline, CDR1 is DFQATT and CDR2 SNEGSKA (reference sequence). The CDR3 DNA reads TGCAGTGGGAGACAGGGCAACACTGAAGCTTTCTTT. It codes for CSGRQGNTEAFF.

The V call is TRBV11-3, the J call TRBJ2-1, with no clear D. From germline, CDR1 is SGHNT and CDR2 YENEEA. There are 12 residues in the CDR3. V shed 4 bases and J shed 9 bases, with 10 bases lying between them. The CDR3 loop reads CASSSRLGEQFF. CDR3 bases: TGTGCCAGCAGCTCCCGATTGGGTGAGCAGTTCTTC.

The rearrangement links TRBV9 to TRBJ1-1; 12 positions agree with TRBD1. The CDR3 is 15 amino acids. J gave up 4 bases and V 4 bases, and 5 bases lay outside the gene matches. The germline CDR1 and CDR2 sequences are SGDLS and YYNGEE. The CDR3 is CASSPGDRGLTEAFF. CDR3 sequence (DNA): TGTGCCAGCAGCCCGGGGGACAGGGGGCTCACTGAAGCTTTCTTT.

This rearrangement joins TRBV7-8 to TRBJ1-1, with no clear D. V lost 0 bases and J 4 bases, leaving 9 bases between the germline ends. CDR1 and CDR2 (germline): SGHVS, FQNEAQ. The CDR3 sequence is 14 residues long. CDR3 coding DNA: TGTGCCAGCAGCTTAGCGTGGGAGGCCACTGAAGCTTTCTTT. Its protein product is CASSLAWEATEAFF.